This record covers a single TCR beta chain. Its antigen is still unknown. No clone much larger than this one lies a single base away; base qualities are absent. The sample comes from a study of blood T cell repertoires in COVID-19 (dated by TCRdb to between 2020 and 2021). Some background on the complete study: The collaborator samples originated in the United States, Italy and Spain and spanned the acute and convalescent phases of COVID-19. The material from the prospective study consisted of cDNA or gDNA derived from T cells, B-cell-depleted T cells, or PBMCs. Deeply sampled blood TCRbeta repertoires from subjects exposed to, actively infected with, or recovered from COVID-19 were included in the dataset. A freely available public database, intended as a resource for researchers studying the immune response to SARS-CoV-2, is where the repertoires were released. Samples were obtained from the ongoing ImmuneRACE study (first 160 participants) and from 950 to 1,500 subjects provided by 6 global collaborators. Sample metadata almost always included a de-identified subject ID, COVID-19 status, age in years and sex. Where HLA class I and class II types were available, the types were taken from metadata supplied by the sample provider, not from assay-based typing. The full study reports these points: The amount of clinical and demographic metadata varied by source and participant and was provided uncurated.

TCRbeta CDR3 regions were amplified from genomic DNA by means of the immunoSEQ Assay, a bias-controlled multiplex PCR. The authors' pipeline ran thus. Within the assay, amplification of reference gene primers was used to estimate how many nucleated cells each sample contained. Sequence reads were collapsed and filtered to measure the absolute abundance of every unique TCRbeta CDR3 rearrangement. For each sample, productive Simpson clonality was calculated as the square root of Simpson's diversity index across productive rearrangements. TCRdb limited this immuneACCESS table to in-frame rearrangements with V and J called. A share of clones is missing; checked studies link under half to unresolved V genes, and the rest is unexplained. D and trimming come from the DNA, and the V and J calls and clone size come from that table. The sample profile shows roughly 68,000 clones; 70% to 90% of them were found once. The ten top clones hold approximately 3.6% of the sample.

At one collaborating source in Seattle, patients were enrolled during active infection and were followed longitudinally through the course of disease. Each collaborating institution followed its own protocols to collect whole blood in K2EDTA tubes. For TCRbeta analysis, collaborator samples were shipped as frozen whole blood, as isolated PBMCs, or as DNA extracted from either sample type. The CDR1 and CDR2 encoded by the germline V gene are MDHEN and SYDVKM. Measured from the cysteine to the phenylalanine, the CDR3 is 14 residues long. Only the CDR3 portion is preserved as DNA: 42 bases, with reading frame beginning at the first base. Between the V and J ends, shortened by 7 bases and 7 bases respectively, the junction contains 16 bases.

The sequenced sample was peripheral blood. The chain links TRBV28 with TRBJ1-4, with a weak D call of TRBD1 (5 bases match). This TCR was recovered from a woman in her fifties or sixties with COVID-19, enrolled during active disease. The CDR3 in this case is CASTRAGLGEKLFF. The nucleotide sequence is TGTGCCAGCACCAGGGCCGGTCTGGGTGAAAAACTGTTTTTT.